The 18 T cell receptor beta chains below come from one sample, sequenced in a study of long-term antiretroviral therapy in people with HIV. At survey level, the immunoSEQ assay was run in its v3.0 version. Sequenced by immunoSEQ multiplex PCR; TCRdb stores in-frame clones only, minus some. The table lists about 34,000 clones, nearly 95% of them singletons. Source: unsorted PBMCs, taken more than 5 years after starting antiretroviral therapy. The receptor set was obtained from a woman aged 45-59 years with HIV.

This rearrangement joins TRBV19 to TRBJ1-1; no clear D. Germline V gene lookup returns CDR1 LNHDA and CDR2 SQIVND (reference sequence). This CDR3 spans 12 amino acids. The V and J ends lost 7 bases and 0 bases respectively, with 6 bases between them. The CDR3 coding sequence is TGTGCCAGTAATTCATTGAACACTGAAGCTTTCTTT. This encodes CASNSLNTEAFF.

The rearrangement links TRBV11-2 to TRBJ2-7; D gene unclear. Germline V CDR1 and CDR2: SGHAT, FQNNGV. The CDR3 loop spans 14 amino acids. The ends were cut back, 1 base at V and 3 bases at J, with 10 bases in the middle. This CDR3 reads CASSLVTKSYEQYF. The CDR3 nucleotides are TGTGCCAGCAGCTTAGTCACCAAGAGCTACGAGCAGTACTTC.

The chain links TRBV12-5 to TRBJ2-5, with 9 bases identical to TRBD2. This CDR3 is built from 15 residues. Trimming cost V 2 bases and J 2 bases; bases outside gene matches: 3. The germline V gene has CDR1 LGHNT and CDR2 FRNRAP. The chain's CDR3 is CASGLSGGQQETQYF. CDR3 coding DNA: TGTGCTAGTGGTTTGAGCGGGGGGCAACAAGAGACCCAGTACTTC.

The chain carries TRBV2 and TRBJ1-2; unclear D gene. CDR1 and CDR2 from the germline V gene are SNHLY and FYNNEI. CDR3 size: 13 residues. V lost 9 bases and J 2 bases, leaving 13 bases between the germline ends. The CDR3 loop is CASLRETNYGYTF. In DNA form, the CDR3 reads TGTGCCAGTTTGAGGGAAACGAACTATGGCTACACCTTC.

The rearrangement uses TRBV5-1 and TRBJ2-5, with a possible D match to TRBD1 (6 bases). The CDR3 is made up of 15 amino acids. Looked up from germline, CDR1 is SGHRS and CDR2 is YFSETQ. The V end was cut by 4 bases, the J end by 3 bases, with 16 bases between. CDR3 region: CASSGNRDTEETQYF. In nucleotides, the CDR3 is TGCGCCAGCAGCGGTAACCGGGACACAGAAGAGACCCAGTACTTC.

The J gene is TRBJ1-2, the V gene TRBV11-2; D is ambiguous. Per the germline V gene, CDR1 is SGHAT and CDR2 is FQNNGV. The V end was cut by 5 bases, the J end by 2 bases, with 9 bases between. The CDR3 length is 13 residues. The CDR3 DNA reads as TGTGCCAGCAGCCCGAGCCGGAACTATGGCTACACCTTC. Translation gives CASSPSRNYGYTF.

This chain links TRBV11-2 with TRBJ1-1, with D unresolved. Germline V CDR1 and CDR2: SGHAT, FQNNGV. V dropped 2 bases and J dropped 4 bases, with 11 bases sitting between them. CDR3 size: 14 residues. The chain's CDR3 is CASSLLRVSTEAFF. CDR3 DNA: TGTGCCAGCAGCTTACTAAGGGTAAGCACTGAAGCTTTCTTT.

This chain uses TRBV6-5 with TRBJ2-7; D gene unclear. The CDR3 is made up of 11 amino acids. Deletions cut 6 bases from V and 5 bases from J, with 8 bases between. Germline V CDR1 and CDR2: MNHEY, SVGAGI. This CDR3 is CASRERDEQYF. In nucleotides, the CDR3 is TGTGCCAGCAGGGAAAGGGACGAGCAGTACTTC.

The V gene is TRBV2, the J gene TRBJ2-2; the D is unclear. Germline V CDR1 and CDR2: SNHLY, FYNNEI. Trimming left V 2 bases short and J 4 bases short, with 8 bases between. There are 14 residues in the CDR3. CDR3 nucleotide sequence: TGTGCCAGCAGTGAATTAGGCTCCACCGGGGAGCTGTTTTTT. It specifies CASSELGSTGELFF.

This chain uses TRBV6-6 with TRBJ2-3; TRBD1 matches at 9 bases. Per germline, CDR1 MNHNY and CDR2 SVGAGI (reference sequence). The CDR3 has 15 amino acids. V lost 4 bases, J lost 2 bases, and 4 bases stayed unmatched. CDR3 region: CASSSGQGFTDTQYF. The CDR3 coding sequence is TGTGCCAGCAGTTCGGGACAGGGATTCACAGATACGCAGTATTTT.

V gene TRBV6-1 combines with J gene TRBJ2-7, with no clear D. The CDR3 spans 11 residues. The V end lost 1 base, the J end lost 7 bases, and 5 bases lay between the germline ends. CDR1 and CDR2 from the germline V gene are MNHNS and SASEGT. The CDR3 coding sequence is TGTGCCAGCAGTGAAGAGTGGGAGCAGTACTTC. It translates to CASSEEWEQYF.

This sequence joins TRBV7-3 and TRBJ1-2, with TRBD1 matching 8 bases. After removal of 5 bases from V and 2 bases from J, the junction contained 13 bases not matched to a gene. This CDR3 contains 17 residues. Per the germline V gene, CDR1 is SGHTA and CDR2 is FQGTGA. For the CDR3, the DNA is TGTGCCAGCAGCCCACACTACCAGACAGGGGCGAACTATGGCTACACCTTC. Translated, it gives CASSPHYQTGANYGYTF.

V and J are TRBV6-4 and TRBJ2-1; D is tentatively TRBD1 or TRBD2 (6 bases each). The CDR3 is 15 amino acids. The V end was cut by 0 bases, the J end by 8 bases, with 14 bases between. CDR1 is MRHNA, CDR2 SNTAGT, per germline. The CDR3 DNA follows: TGTGCCAGCAGTGACTCGAGGGGGGCTCCGGATGAGCAGTTCTTC. Translating it yields CASSDSRGAPDEQFF.

A few counts support this clone. V usage is TRBV18 and J usage is TRBJ1-1; tentative D call: TRBD1 (6 bases). From germline, CDR1 is KGHSH and CDR2 LQKENI. Trimming pared 10 bases from V and 0 bases from J, leaving 18 bases between. The CDR3 spans 15 residues. CDR3 sequence: CATRRGDQMNTEAFF. The CDR3 DNA sequence: TGTGCCACCCGAAGGGGGGACCAAATGAACACTGAAGCTTTCTTT.

This sequence joins TRBV6-1 and TRBJ1-6; D ambiguous. Trimming left V 4 bases short and J 0 bases short, with 13 bases between. CDR1 is MNHNS, CDR2 SASEGT, per germline. The CDR3 has 17 amino acids. The CDR3 DNA follows: TGTGCCAGCAGTGGCGAGTCAGGAAGCTCCTATAATTCACCCCTCCACTTT. Encoded protein: CASSGESGSSYNSPLHF.

This clone has a handful of counts. The chain recombines TRBV7-2 with TRBJ2-6; D is unclear. The germline V gene has CDR1 SGHTA and CDR2 FQGNSA. The CDR3 is made up of 12 amino acids. The germline V and J ends were trimmed by 5 bases and 4 bases, with 3 bases remaining between them. The CDR3 region is CASSQGANVLTF. In DNA form, the CDR3 reads TGTGCCAGCAGCCAGGGGGCCAACGTCCTGACTTTC.

In DNA form, the CDR3 reads TGTGCCATCAGTGCACCTGGGGGGACTAGCGACGAGACCCAGTACTTC. As protein: CAISAPGGTSDETQYF. This chain joins TRBV10-3 and TRBJ2-5; TRBD2 matches at 10 bases. The germline gives CDR1 ENHRY, CDR2 SYGVKD. V was pared by 4 bases and J by 5 bases, with 10 bases of the junction left unmatched. The CDR3 totals 16 residues.

The gene calls are TRBV4-3 and TRBJ1-2; D gene uncertain. This CDR3 is built from 16 residues. CDR1 and CDR2 (germline): LGHNA, YSLEER. Trimming removed 1 base from V and 8 bases from J, with 20 bases in between. The CDR3: CASSQGIEGRAYGYTF. The CDR3 DNA follows: TGCGCCAGCAGCCAAGGAATCGAAGGGAGGGCTTACGGCTACACCTTC.